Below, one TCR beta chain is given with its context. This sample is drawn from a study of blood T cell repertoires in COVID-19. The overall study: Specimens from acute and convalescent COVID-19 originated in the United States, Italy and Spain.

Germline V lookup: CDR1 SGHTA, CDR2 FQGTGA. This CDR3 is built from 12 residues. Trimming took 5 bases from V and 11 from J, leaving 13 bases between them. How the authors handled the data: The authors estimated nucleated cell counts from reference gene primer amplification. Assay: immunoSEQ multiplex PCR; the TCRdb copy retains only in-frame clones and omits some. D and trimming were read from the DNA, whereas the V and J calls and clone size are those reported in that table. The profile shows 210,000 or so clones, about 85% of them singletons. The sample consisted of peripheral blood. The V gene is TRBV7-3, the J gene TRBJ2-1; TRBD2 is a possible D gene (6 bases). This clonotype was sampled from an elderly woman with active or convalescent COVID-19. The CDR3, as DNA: TGTGCCAGCAGCAGAAATGCGGGACAGCAGTTCTTC. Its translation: CASSRNAGQQFF.